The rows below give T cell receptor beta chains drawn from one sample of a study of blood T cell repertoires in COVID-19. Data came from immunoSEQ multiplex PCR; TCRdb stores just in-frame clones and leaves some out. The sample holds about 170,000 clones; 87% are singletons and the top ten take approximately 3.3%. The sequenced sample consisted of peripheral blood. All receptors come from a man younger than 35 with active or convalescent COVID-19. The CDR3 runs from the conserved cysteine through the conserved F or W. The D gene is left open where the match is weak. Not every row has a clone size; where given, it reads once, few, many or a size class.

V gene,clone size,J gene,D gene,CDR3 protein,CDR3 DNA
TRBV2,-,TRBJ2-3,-,CASIRQQSVRTQYF,TGTGCCAGCATTCGACAGCAATCGGTCCGTACGCAGTATTTT
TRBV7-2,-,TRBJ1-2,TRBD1,CASSIGQGAAYGYTF,TGTGCCAGCAGCATAGGACAGGGGGCGGCCTATGGCTACACCTTC
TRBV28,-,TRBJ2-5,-,CASSTPHRDKTITQYF,TGTGCCAGCAGCACCCCGCACCGGGACAAAACAATAACCCAGTACTTC
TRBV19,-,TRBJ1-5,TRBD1,CASSTGTGRIQPQHF,TGTGCCAGTAGTACTGGGACAGGGAGAATCCAGCCCCAGCATTTT
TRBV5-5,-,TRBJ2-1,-,CASSLGQGSYNEQFF,TGTGCCAGCAGCTTGGGTCAGGGTTCCTACAATGAGCAGTTCTTC
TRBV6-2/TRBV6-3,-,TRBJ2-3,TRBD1,CASSPWPGQLTDTQYF,TGTGCCAGCAGCCCGTGGCCGGGACAGCTCACAGATACGCAGTATTTT
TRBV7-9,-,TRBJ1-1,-,CASSSGGTEAFF,TGTGCCAGCAGCTCCGGGGGGACTGAAGCTTTCTTT
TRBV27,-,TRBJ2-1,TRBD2,CASSLAGGLNEQFF,TGTGCCAGCAGTTTAGCGGGGGGGCTTAATGAGCAGTTCTTC
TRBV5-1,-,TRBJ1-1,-,CASSSDSNTEAFF,TGCGCCAGCAGCTCCGACAGCAACACTGAAGCTTTCTTT
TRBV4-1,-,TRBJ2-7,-,CASSRKSTENYEQYF,TGCGCCAGCAGCCGGAAATCGACAGAGAACTACGAGCAGTACTTC
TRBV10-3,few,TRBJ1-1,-,CAISQGWGTEAFF,TGTGCCATCAGTCAGGGGTGGGGCACTGAAGCTTTCTTT
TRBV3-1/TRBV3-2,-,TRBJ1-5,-,CASSQAGQPQHF,TGTGCCAGCAGCCAAGCGGGTCAGCCCCAGCATTTT
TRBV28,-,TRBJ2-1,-,CASSPPGFDNEQFF,TGTGCCAGCAGTCCACCAGGGTTCGACAATGAGCAGTTCTTC
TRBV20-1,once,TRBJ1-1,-,CSARRVAEAFF,TGCAGTGCTAGGAGGGTTGCTGAAGCTTTCTTT
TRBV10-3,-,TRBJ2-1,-,CATHNQISYNEQFF,TGTGCCACCCACAATCAGATATCCTACAATGAGCAGTTCTTC
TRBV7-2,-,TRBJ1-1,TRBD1,CASSGQQGTEAFF,TGTGCCAGCAGCGGACAACAGGGGACTGAAGCTTTCTTT
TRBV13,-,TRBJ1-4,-,CASSLAGNDNEKLFF,TGTGCCAGCAGCTTAGCCGGGAACGATAATGAAAAACTGTTTTTT
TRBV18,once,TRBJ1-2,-,CASSPVQGAYGYTF,TGTGCCAGCTCACCAGTACAGGGCGCGTATGGCTACACCTTC
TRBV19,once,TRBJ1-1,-,CASSIRGLNTEAFF,TGTGCCAGTAGTATCCGGGGGTTGAACACTGAAGCTTTCTTT
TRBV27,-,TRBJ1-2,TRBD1,CASSFDRDYGYTF,TGTGCCAGCAGTTTTGACAGGGACTATGGCTACACCTTC
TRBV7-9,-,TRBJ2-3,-,CASSSRGDTQYF,TGTGCCAGCAGCTCAAGAGGAGATACGCAGTATTTT
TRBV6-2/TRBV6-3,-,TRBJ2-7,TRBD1,CASSFLGQGVAYEQYF,TGTGCCAGCAGTTTCTTGGGACAGGGAGTAGCCTACGAGCAGTACTTC
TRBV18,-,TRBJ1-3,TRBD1,CASSLDRGNTIYF,TGTGCCAGCTCCCTGGACAGGGGGAACACCATATATTTT
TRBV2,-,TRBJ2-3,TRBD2,CASALAGMTDTQYF,TGTGCCAGCGCACTAGCGGGAATGACAGATACGCAGTATTTT
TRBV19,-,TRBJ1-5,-,CASSSRQVDQPQHF,TGTGCCAGTAGTTCGAGACAGGTCGATCAGCCCCAGCATTTT
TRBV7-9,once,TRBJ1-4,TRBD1,CASSPAGGSYEKLFF,TGTGCCAGCAGCCCTGCAGGGGGATCCTATGAAAAACTGTTTTTT
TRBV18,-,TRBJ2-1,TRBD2,CASSRREPSYNEQFF,TGTGCCAGCTCACGGCGGGAGCCCTCCTACAATGAGCAGTTCTTC
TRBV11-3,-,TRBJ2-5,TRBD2,CASSSSGGGLKETQYF,TGTGCCAGCAGCAGTAGCGGGGGGGGCCTCAAAGAGACCCAGTACTTC
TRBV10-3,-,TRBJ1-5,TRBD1,CAISGNRGEPQHF,TGTGCCATCAGTGGTAACAGGGGTGAGCCCCAGCATTTT
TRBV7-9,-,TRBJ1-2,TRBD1,CASSPTGVPYGYTF,TGTGCCAGCAGCCCGACAGGGGTTCCTTATGGCTACACCTTC
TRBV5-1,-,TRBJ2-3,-,CAAADGEMSTDTQYF,TGCGCCGCGGCGGACGGGGAAATGAGCACAGATACGCAGTATTTT
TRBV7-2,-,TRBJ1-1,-,CASSLARNTEAFF,TGTGCCAGCAGCTTAGCTCGGAACACTGAAGCTTTCTTT
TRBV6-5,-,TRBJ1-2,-,CASWSGSPYGYTF,TGTGCCAGCTGGTCCGGGTCCCCTTATGGCTACACCTTC